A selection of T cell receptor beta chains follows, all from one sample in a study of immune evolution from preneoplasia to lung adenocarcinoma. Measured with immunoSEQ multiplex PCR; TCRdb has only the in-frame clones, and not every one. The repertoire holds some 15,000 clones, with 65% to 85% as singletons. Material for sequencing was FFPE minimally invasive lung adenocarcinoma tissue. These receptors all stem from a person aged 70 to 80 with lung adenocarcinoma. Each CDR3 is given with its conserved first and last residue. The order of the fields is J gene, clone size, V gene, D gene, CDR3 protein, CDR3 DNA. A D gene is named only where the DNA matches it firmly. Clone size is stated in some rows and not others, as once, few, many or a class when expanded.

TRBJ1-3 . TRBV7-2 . CASSQGFGNTIYF TGTGCCAGCAGTCAGGGGTTCGGAAACACCATATATTTT
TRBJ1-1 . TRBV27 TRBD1 CASSRTGDTEAFF TGTGCCAGCAGCCGTACAGGGGACACTGAAGCTTTCTTT
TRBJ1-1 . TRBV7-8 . CASSLFVNTEAFF TGTGCCAGCAGCTTATTCGTTAACACTGAAGCTTTCTTT
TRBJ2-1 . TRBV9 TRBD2 CASSSPLAASYNEQFF TGTGCCAGCAGCTCCCCACTAGCGGCCTCCTACAATGAGCAGTTCTTC
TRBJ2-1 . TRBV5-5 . CASRQATYNEQFF TGTGCCAGCAGACAGGCCACCTACAATGAGCAGTTCTTC
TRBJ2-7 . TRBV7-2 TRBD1 CASSFYRGPEQYF TGTGCCAGCAGCTTCTACAGGGGGCCGGAGCAGTACTTC
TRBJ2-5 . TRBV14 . CASSSQQGFEETQYF TGTGCCAGCAGCTCACAACAGGGTTTTGAAGAGACCCAGTACTTC
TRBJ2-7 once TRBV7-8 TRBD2 CASSLALAVSSYEQYF TGTGCCAGCAGCTTAGCGCTAGCGGTAAGCTCCTACGAGCAGTACTTC
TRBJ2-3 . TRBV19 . CASSAPATDTQYF TGTGCCAGTAGTGCGCCCGCCACCGATACGCAGTATTTT
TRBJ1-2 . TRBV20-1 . CSRRTADGYTF TGCAGTAGGAGGACGGCGGATGGCTACACCTTC
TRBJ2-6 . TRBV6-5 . CASSLGRDSGANVLTF TGTGCCAGCAGTTTAGGACGGGATTCTGGGGCCAACGTCCTGACTTTC
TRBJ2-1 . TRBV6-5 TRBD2 CASTASGGAGTQFF TGTGCCAGCACAGCCAGCGGGGGGGCGGGTACCCAGTTCTTC
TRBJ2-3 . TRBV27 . CASSLNPGDTQYF TGTGCCAGCAGTTTAAACCCTGGGGATACGCAGTATTTT
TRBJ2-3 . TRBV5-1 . CASSHQGGRTDTQYF TGCGCCAGCAGCCATCAGGGAGGTAGGACAGATACGCAGTATTTT
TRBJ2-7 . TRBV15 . CATSRGEFNEQYF TGTGCCACCAGCAGAGGGGAGTTCAACGAGCAGTACTTC
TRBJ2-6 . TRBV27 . CASSLWSSGANVLTF TGTGCCAGCAGTTTATGGAGCTCTGGGGCCAACGTCCTGACTTTC
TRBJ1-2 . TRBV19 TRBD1 CASSPGQGDGYTF TGTGCCAGTAGTCCTGGACAGGGCGACGGCTACACCTTC
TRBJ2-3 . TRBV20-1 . CSARRGDTQYF TGCAGTGCCCGAAGGGGGGATACGCAGTATTTT
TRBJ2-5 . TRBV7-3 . CASSSRGLQETQYF TGTGCCAGCAGCTCAAGGGGCCTTCAAGAGACCCAGTACTTC
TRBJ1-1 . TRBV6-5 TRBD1 CASSILEQGKAFF TGTGCCAGCAGTATCCTCGAACAGGGGAAAGCTTTCTTT